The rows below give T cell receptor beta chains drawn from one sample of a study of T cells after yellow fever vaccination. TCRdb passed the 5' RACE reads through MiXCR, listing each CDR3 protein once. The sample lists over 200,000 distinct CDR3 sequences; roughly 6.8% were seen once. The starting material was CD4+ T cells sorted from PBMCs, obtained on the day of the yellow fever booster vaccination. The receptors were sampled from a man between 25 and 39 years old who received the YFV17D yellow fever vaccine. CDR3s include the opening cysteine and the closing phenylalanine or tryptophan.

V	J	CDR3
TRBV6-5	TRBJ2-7	CASRYTGISSYEQYF
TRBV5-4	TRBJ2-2	CGSSSPQAPNTGELFF
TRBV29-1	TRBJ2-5	CSVFRGGTQYF
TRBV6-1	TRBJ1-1	CASSDQQGPNTEAFF
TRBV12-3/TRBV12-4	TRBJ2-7	CAFCGRTSGRDPLEQYF
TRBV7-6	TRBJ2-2	CASSLSPAGELFF
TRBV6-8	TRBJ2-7	CASSGQRVCEQYF
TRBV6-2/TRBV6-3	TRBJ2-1	CASSYSPTSGSLDEQFF
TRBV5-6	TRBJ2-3	CASSLKGLDTQYF
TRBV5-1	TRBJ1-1	CASSNGQGKGTEAFF